This T cell receptor (beta chain) was captured by sequencing in a study of cytomegalovirus exposure and HLA in healthy donors. In the study overall: Assignment to the Caucasian-associated ancestry cluster applied to around 82% of the roughly 410 genotyped donors. Findings and limits, study-wide: Cytomegalovirus-associated TCR beta chains were listed, numbering 150 to 200. Researchers reported that a few CMV-associated chains were confirmed in vitro as CMV antigen-specific.

The primer mix had 60 Vbeta and 13 Jbeta primers. Sequenced by immunoSEQ multiplex PCR; TCRdb stores in-frame clones only, minus some. Of around 180,000 clones listed, roughly 85% are singletons. The donors gave bone marrow, and they were healthy. J lost 5 bases, V lost 6 bases, and 6 bases had no gene match. The CDR3 loop spans 14 amino acids. The V gene's germline CDR1 is MDHEN and CDR2 SYDVKM. Points on this clone: Its antigen remains unknown. Other nucleotide sequences from this sample produce the same CDR3.

The TCR comes from a boy between 2 and 10 years old in good health and CMV-seronegative. The sample was PBMCs. The chain has TRBV28 and TRBJ1-2; 10 positions match TRBD1. The DNA of the CDR3 is TGTGCCAGCAGAACCGGGACAGGGGCGTATGGCTACACCTTC. Translating gives CASRTGTGAYGYTF.